Listed below are T cell receptor beta chains from one sample, sequenced in a study of cytomegalovirus exposure and HLA in healthy donors. The protocol was immunoSEQ multiplex PCR, while the TCRdb copy is restricted to in-frame clones and leaves out a portion. The sample consists of about 160,000 clones, over 70% of them appearing once. Sequenced: PBMCs. The receptors stem from a middle-aged woman in good health and CMV-seropositive. CDR3s include the opening cysteine and the closing phenylalanine or tryptophan. D genes are given only for firm matches. Size values are once, few and many counts, or a class for expanded clones, and some rows have none.

d_call | j_call | clone_size | v_call | cdr3_aa | cdr3_nt
NA | TRBJ1-1 | once | TRBV29-1 | CSVLDTEAFF | TGCAGCGTACTAGACACTGAAGCTTTCTTT
NA | TRBJ2-7 | NA | TRBV4-1 | CASSQGMNRADEQYF | TGCGCCAGCAGCCAGGGGATGAACAGGGCGGACGAGCAGTACTTC
NA | TRBJ1-5 | NA | TRBV5-6 | CASSLAGLGNQPQHF | TGTGCCAGCAGCTTGGCAGGGTTAGGGAATCAGCCCCAGCATTTT
NA | TRBJ2-2 | NA | TRBV7-3 | CASSLRGNTGELFF | TGTGCCAGCAGCTTACGGGGAAACACCGGGGAGCTGTTTTTT
TRBD1 | TRBJ2-2 | NA | TRBV7-8 | CASSLVGTGLGELFF | TGTGCCAGCAGCTTAGTAGGGACAGGATTAGGGGAGCTGTTTTTT
TRBD1 | TRBJ1-5 | NA | TRBV4-3 | CASSQNLARGVEPQHF | TGCGCCAGCAGCCAGAATCTAGCCAGGGGGGTCGAGCCCCAGCATTTT
NA | TRBJ2-1 | few | TRBV29-1 | CSVNTNSYNEQFF | TGCAGCGTCAACACTAATTCCTACAATGAGCAGTTCTTC
TRBD2 | TRBJ2-7 | NA | TRBV5-4 | CAVGGGNEQYF | TGTGCCGTGGGGGGGGGAAACGAGCAGTACTTC
TRBD2 | TRBJ2-3 | NA | TRBV28 | CASRAGGRTDTQYF | TGTGCCAGCAGGGCGGGGGGACGAACAGATACGCAGTATTTT
NA | TRBJ2-1 | NA | TRBV13 | CASSSRVLNEQFF | TGTGCCAGCAGCTCCAGGGTCCTCAATGAGCAGTTCTTC
NA | TRBJ1-3 | NA | TRBV5-1 | CASSLAGTGNTIYF | TGCGCCAGCAGCTTGGCAGGGACTGGAAACACCATATATTTT
TRBD2 | TRBJ2-3 | NA | TRBV7-9 | CSSSTLAGGSTDTQYF | TGTTCCAGCAGCACACTAGCGGGGGGTTCCACAGATACGCAGTATTTT
TRBD1 | TRBJ1-3 | NA | TRBV28 | CASSSQGLAITGNTIYF | TGTGCCAGCAGTTCACAGGGGCTGGCTATAACTGGAAACACCATATATTTT
NA | TRBJ1-5 | once | TRBV30 | CAWSTREGQPQHF | TGTGCCTGGAGCACCAGGGAGGGTCAGCCCCAGCATTTT
TRBD2 | TRBJ2-1 | NA | TRBV27 | CASRPKLAGEYNEQFF | TGTGCCAGCCGACCGAAGCTAGCGGGGGAGTACAATGAGCAGTTCTTC
TRBD1 | TRBJ2-1 | NA | TRBV2 | CASSRTGRNEQFF | TGTGCCAGCAGCCGGACAGGGCGAAATGAGCAGTTCTTC
NA | TRBJ1-1 | NA | TRBV28 | CASSSLTSGNTEAFF | TGTGCCAGCAGTTCTTTGACCTCAGGGAACACTGAAGCTTTCTTT
TRBD1 | TRBJ1-1 | NA | TRBV6-1 | CATRQEGARTEAFF | TGTGCCACACGACAAGAGGGGGCGCGGACTGAAGCTTTCTTT
NA | TRBJ1-3 | NA | TRBV7-3 | CASSATGSGNTIYF | TGTGCCAGCAGCGCAACAGGGAGTGGAAACACCATATATTTT
NA | TRBJ2-7 | NA | TRBV19 | CASSRGLQGEQYF | TGTGCCAGTAGTAGGGGGCTACAGGGCGAGCAGTACTTC